This TCR beta chain is from a study of PD-1 blockade in classical Hodgkin lymphoma. Germline CDR1 KGHSH, CDR2 LQKENI. CDR3 length: 17 residues. Trimming removed 6 bases from V and 0 bases from J; junction bases left unmatched: 10. Time point denoted: cycle 4 day 1 (C4D1), after less than seven weeks of nivolumab. All trial patients relapsed after autologous stem cell transplantation. Libraries were prepared by immunoSEQ multiplex PCR; TCRdb keeps only in-frame clonotypes and omits some of them. The table includes over 75,000 clones, 90% detected once. The chain joins TRBV18 to TRBJ1-5; 8 bases align to TRBD1. This receptor was obtained from a human donor with classical Hodgkin lymphoma. Specimen: peripheral blood mononuclear cells (PBMCs), collected before the fourth cycle of nivolumab. The chain's CDR3 is CASSQGQAINSNQPQHF. Here the CDR3 DNA reads TGTGCCAGCTCCCAGGGACAGGCAATTAATAGCAATCAGCCCCAGCATTTT.